This T cell receptor beta chain is drawn from a study of cytomegalovirus exposure and HLA in healthy donors. Turning to the study itself: Researchers found that roughly 80% of around 400 genotyped donors fell within the Caucasian-associated ancestry cluster. Whole-study findings and limits: In an earlier analysis, about 87% or about 30%: the productive usage of most TCR beta V segments. Solely CMV serostatus was available to characterize immune exposure.

Germline V gives CDR1 LNHNV, CDR2 YYDKDF (reference sequence). The junction had 13 bases not matched to a gene; V was cut back by 1 base and J by 2 bases. The CDR3 has 18 amino acids. The primer mix had 60 Vbeta and 13 Jbeta primers. The assay was immunoSEQ multiplex PCR, and TCRdb's table has in-frame clones only and misses some. Among approximately 160,000 clones listed, around 65% were seen once. Of note for this clone: What it binds is unknown.

The chain employs TRBV15 and TRBJ1-1, with 7 bases aligning to TRBD1. This sequence was found in a middle-aged woman in good health and CMV-seropositive. The sequenced sample consisted of PBMCs. CDR3 sequence reads: CATSRGVGTDDANTEAFF. The DNA of the CDR3 is TGTGCCACCAGCAGAGGAGTTGGGACAGATGATGCTAACACTGAAGCTTTCTTT. The full variable domain, completed using reference TRBV15 and TRBJ1-1, is DAMVIQNPRYQVTQFGKPVTLSCSQTLNHNVMYWYQQKSSQAPKLLFHYYDKDFNNEADTPDNFQSRRPNTSFCFLDIRSPGLGDTAMYLCATSRGVGTDDANTEAFFGQGTRLTVV.